The T cell receptor (beta chain) under discussion was sequenced for a study of Graves' ophthalmopathy and Graves' hyperthyroidism. Study results and caveats: A model of 13 signatures distinguished ophthalmopathy from stable hyperthyroidism at less than 90% sensitivity and nearly 82% specificity.

RNA served as the template for amplifying TCR beta CDR3 regions. The library came from an HTBI-primed first-round RT-PCR and a second-round multiplex PCR. MiXCR was run by TCRdb on the multiplex PCR reads, yielding one entry per CDR3 protein. Here the sample spans 600,000 to 950,000 distinct CDR3 sequences, 40% being singletons. A remark on this clonotype: As yet, its antigen is unknown.

This CDR3 has 14 residues. CDR1 and CDR2 (germline): LNHNV, YYDKDF (reference sequence). V was pared by 3 bases and J by 9 bases, with 7 bases of the junction left unmatched. This clonotype originated in an adult man with Graves' ophthalmopathy. The J gene is TRBJ2-5, the V gene TRBV15; 10 nucleotides line up with TRBD1. What was sequenced was peripheral blood. CDR3: CATSRDRGVQPQYF. Here the CDR3 DNA reads TGTGCCACCAGCAGGGACAGGGGGGTGCAGCCCCAGTACTTC.